This T cell receptor beta chain was captured by sequencing in a study of PD-L1 blockade in urothelial cancer. Sample time point: pretreatment peripheral blood. Trimming took off 8 bases at V and 1 base at J, with 16 bases between the two ends. CDR3 length: 15 residues. Germline V gene data show CDR1 as SGHTA and CDR2 as FQGNSA. Assay: immunoSEQ multiplex PCR; the TCRdb copy retains only in-frame clones and omits some. The sample has about 52,000 clones, approximately 81% seen once; the top ten hold 4%. This sequence was found in a man in his 70s with urothelial cancer. The chain recombines TRBV7-2 with TRBJ2-3; D is uncertain. The sequences come from PBMCs, collected around atezolizumab (anti-PD-L1) treatment. The CDR3 nucleotides read TGTGCCAGCGGAGACTTCTCCCCTGGCACAGATACGCAGTATTTT. The encoded protein is CASGDFSPGTDTQYF.